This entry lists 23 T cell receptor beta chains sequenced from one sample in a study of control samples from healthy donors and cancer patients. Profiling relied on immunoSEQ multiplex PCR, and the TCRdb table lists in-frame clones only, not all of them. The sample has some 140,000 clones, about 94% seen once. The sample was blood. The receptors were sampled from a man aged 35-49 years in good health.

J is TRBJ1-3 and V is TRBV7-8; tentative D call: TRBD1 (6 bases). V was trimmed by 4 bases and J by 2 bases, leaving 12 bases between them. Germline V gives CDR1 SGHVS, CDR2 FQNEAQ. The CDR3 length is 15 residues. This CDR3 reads CASSSRQATGNTIYF. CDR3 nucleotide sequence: TGTGCCAGCAGCTCCAGACAGGCCACTGGAAACACCATATATTTT.

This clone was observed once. The CDR3 sequence: CASSREIMNTEAFF. In DNA, the CDR3 is TGCGCCAGCAGCAGGGAGATTATGAACACTGAAGCTTTCTTT. This rearrangement joins TRBV5-1 to TRBJ1-1; D unclear. The CDR3 length is 14 residues. Deletions cut 4 bases from V and 0 bases from J, with 10 bases between. Per germline, CDR1 SGHRS and CDR2 YFSETQ.

The CDR3 bases are TGTGCCAGCAGGCCGGGGCAACTCAATCAGCCCCAGCATTTT. This sequence encodes CASRPGQLNQPQHF. The J gene is TRBJ1-5, the V gene TRBV28; possible D gene TRBD1, 5 bases. The V and J ends lost 6 bases and 3 bases respectively, with 12 bases between them. The CDR3 is made up of 14 amino acids. Germline V lookup: CDR1 MDHEN, CDR2 SYDVKM.

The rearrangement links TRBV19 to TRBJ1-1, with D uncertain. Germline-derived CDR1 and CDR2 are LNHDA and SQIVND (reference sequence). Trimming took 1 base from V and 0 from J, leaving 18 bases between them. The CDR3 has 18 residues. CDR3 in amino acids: CASSIVGPGHLMNTEAFF. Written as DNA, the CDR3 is TGTGCCAGTAGTATAGTAGGTCCAGGCCACCTTATGAACACTGAAGCTTTCTTT.

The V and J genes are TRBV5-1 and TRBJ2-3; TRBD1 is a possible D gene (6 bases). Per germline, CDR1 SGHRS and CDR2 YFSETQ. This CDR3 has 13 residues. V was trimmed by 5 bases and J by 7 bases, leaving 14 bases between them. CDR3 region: CASSPKQGNTQYF. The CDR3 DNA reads TGCGCCAGCAGTCCTAAACAGGGTAATACGCAGTATTTT.

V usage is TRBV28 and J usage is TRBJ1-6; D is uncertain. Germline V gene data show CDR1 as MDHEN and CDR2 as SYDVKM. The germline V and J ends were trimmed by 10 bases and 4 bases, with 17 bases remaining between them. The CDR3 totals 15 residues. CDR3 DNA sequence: TGTGCCAATTCCCGAGGGATACAGTATAATTCACCCCTCCACTTT. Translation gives CANSRGIQYNSPLHF. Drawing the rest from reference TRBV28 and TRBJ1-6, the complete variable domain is DVKVTQSSRYLVKRTGEKVFLECVQDMDHENMFWYRQDPGLGLRLIYFSYDVKMKEKGDIPEGYSVSREKKERFSLILESASTNQTSMYLCANSRGIQYNSPLHFGNGTRLTVT.

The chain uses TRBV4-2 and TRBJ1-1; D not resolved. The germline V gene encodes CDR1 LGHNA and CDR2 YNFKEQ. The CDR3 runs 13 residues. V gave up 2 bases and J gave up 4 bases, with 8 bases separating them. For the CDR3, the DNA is TGTGCCAGCAGCCAATCGGGCCCCACTGAAGCTTTCTTT. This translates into CASSQSGPTEAFF.

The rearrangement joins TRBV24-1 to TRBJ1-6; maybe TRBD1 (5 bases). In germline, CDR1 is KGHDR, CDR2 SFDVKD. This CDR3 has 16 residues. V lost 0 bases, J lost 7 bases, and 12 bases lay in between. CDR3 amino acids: CATSDLWGVGNSPLHF. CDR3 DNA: TGTGCCACCAGTGATTTGTGGGGGGTGGGCAATTCACCCCTCCACTTT.

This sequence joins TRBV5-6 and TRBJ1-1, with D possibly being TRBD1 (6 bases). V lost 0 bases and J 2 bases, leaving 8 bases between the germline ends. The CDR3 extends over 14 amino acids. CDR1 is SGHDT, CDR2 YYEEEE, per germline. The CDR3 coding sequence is TGTGCCAGCAGCTTGGCGGGGGGCAACACTGAAGCTTTCTTT. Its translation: CASSLAGGNTEAFF.

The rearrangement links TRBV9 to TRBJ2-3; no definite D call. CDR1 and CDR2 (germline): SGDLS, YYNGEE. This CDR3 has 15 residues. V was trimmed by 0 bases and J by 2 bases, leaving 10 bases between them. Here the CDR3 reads CASSVEGANTDTQYF. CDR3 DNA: TGTGCCAGCAGCGTAGAAGGAGCGAACACAGATACGCAGTATTTT.

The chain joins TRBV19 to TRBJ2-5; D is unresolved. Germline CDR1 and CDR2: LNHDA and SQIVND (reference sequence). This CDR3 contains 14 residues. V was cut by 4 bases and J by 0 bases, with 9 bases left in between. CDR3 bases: TGTGCCAGTAGTAAAGGACGGTACCAAGAGACCCAGTACTTC. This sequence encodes CASSKGRYQETQYF. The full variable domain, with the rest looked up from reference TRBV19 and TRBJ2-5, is DGGITQSPKYLFRKEGQNVTLSCEQNLNHDAMYWYRQDPGQGLRLIYYSQIVNDFQKGDIAEGYSVSREKKESFPLTVTSAQKNPTAFYLCASSKGRYQETQYFGPGTRLLVL.

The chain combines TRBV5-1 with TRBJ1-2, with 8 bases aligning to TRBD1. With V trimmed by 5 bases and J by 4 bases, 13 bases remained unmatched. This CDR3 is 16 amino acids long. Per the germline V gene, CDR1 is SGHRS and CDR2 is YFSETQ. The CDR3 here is CASRQNYRGVSYGYTF. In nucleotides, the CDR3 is TGCGCCAGCAGACAAAATTACAGGGGGGTTAGCTATGGCTACACCTTC.

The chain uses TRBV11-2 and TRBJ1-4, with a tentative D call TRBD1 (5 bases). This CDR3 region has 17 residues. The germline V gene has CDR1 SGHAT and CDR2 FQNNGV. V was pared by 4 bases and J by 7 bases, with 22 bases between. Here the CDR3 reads CASSSNGRGAGGEKLFF. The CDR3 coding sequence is TGTGCCAGCAGCTCGAACGGTCGCGGGGCGGGCGGTGAAAAACTGTTTTTT.

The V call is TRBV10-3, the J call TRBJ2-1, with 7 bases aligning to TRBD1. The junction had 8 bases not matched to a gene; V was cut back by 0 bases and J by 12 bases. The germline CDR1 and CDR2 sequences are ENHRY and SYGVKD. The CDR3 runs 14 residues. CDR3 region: CAISESSKGAGQFF. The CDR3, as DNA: TGTGCCATCAGTGAGTCTTCAAAGGGGGCTGGGCAGTTCTTC.

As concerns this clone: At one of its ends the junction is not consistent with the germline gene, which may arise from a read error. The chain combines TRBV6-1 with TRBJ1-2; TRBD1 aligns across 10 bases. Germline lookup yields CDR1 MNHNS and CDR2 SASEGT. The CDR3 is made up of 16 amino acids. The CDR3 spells CASNERQGASRYGYTF. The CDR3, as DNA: TGTGCCAGCAATGAACGACAGGGGGCTTCGAGGTATGGCTACACCTTC.

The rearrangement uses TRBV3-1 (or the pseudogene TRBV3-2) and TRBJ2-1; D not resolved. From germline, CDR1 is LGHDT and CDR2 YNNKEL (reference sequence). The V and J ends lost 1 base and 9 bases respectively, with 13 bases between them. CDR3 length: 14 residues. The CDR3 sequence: CASSQVGIAGEQFF. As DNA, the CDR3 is TGTGCCAGCAGCCAAGTTGGGATAGCAGGTGAGCAGTTCTTC.

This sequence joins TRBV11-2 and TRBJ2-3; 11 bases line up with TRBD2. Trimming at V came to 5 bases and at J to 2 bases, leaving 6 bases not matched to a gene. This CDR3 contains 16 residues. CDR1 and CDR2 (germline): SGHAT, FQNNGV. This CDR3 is CASSLPLAGDTDTQYF. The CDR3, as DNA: TGTGCCAGCAGCCTTCCACTAGCGGGGGACACAGATACGCAGTATTTT.

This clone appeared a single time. For the CDR3, the DNA is TGTGCCAGTTTCAGGGACGGAATATTGTTCTATGGCTACACCTTC. The encoded protein is CASFRDGILFYGYTF. V is TRBV9 and J is TRBJ1-2, with a weak D call TRBD1 (5 bases). The germline V gene has CDR1 SGDLS and CDR2 YYNGEE. There are 15 residues in the CDR3. Trimming took 8 bases from V and 4 from J, leaving 21 bases between them.

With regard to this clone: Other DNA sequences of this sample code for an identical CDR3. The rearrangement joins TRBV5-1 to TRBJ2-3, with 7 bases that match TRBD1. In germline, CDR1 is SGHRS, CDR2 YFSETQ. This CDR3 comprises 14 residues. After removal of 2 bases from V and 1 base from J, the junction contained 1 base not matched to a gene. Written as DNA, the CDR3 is TGCGCCAGCAGCTTTGGGACAGGCACAGATACGCAGTATTTT. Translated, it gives CASSFGTGTDTQYF.

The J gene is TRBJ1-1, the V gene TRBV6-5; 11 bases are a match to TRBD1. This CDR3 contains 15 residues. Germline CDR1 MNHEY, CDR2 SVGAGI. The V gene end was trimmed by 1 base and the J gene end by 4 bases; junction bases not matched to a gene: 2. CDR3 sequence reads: CASSYWGQGGTEAFF. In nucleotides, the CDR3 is TGTGCCAGCAGTTACTGGGGACAGGGGGGCACTGAAGCTTTCTTT.

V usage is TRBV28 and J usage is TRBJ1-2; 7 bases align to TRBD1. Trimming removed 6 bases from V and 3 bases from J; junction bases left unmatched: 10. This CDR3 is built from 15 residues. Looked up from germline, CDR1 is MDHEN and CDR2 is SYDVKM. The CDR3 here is CASSLGQTQYYGYTF. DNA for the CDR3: TGTGCCAGCAGCTTGGGACAGACTCAATACTATGGCTACACCTTC.

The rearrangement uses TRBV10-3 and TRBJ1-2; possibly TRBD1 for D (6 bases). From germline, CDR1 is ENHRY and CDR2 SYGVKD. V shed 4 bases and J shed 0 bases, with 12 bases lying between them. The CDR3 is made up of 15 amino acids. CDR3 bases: TGTGCCATCAGTGTACAGGACAGCCCTAACTATGGCTACACCTTC. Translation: CAISVQDSPNYGYTF.

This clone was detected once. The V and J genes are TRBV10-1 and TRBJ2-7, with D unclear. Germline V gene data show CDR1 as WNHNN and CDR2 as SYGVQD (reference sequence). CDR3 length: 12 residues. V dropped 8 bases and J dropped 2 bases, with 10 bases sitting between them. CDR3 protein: CASGDGPYEQYF. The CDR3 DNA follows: TGCGCCAGCGGGGATGGCCCCTACGAGCAGTACTTC.